This T cell receptor beta chain comes out of a study of shared clonotypes between healthy human individuals. Findings and caveats of the study: Around 5% of naive CD4 clonotypes were common to several donors.

The assay was immunoSEQ multiplex PCR, and TCRdb's table has in-frame clones only and misses some. Seen here are over a million clones, around 97% observed once, and the top ten hold approximately 1.1%. This clone was counted once. The antigen remains undetermined. The same CDR3 can be traced to other DNA sequences in this sample. The CDR3 extends over 14 amino acids. Trimming cost V 1 base and J 6 bases; bases outside gene matches: 2. Germline lookup yields CDR1 SGHTA and CDR2 FQGNSA. The material sequenced was naive CD4+ T cells sorted from blood. Stated subset: CD45RA+ positively selected. The sequence came from a man younger than 40 in good health. The chain joins TRBV7-2 to TRBJ2-7; 11 bases agree with TRBD2. The CDR3 DNA reads TGTGCCAGCAGCTTAGGAGGGACTAGCGGCGAGCAGTACTTC. Protein: CASSLGGTSGEQYF.